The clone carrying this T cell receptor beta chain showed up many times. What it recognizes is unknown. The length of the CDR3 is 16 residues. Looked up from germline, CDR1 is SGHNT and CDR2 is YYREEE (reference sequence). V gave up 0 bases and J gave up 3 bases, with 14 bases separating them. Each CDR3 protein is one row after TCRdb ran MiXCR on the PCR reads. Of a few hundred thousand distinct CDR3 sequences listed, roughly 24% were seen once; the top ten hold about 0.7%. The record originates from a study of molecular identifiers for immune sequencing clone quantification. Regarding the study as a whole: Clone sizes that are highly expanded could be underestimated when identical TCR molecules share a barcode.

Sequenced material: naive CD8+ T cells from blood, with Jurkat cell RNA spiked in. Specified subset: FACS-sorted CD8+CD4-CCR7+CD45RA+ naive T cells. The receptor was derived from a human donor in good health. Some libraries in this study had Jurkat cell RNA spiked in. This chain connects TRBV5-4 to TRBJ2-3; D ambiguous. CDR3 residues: CASSLDAVLGTDTQYF. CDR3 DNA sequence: TGTGCCAGCAGCTTGGATGCGGTCTTGGGGACAGATACGCAGTATTTT.